This TCR beta chain was obtained from a study of T cell repertoires in cytomegalovirus infection. Looking at the study overall: Recently identified HLA-C-restricted CMV epitopes and well-studied HLA-B-restricted CMV epitopes were used by the study. A matching HLA type, together with CMV infection, was signaled by public TCR beta signatures.

Study outcomes and limitations: CMV-specific TCR beta clonotypes restricted by HLA-C dominated the ex vivo response. Cumulative public TCR beta family frequency identified carriers of CMV plus the relevant HLA.

TCRdb fed the reads into MiXCR, producing one record per CDR3 protein. The data contain around 750,000 distinct CDR3 sequences, approximately 29% of them singletons. As to this clonotype: Its cognate antigen is unknown.

The V and J ends lost 4 bases and 8 bases, in that order; junction bases with no gene match: 3. Germline assignment: CDR1 LNHDA and CDR2 SQIVND (reference sequence). This CDR3 has 14 residues. The source of this sequence is a human donor in good health (CMV status not recorded). Some clones in this sample may be carry-over from other donors' samples. This rearrangement joins TRBV19 to TRBJ2-1; 12 bases fit TRBD2. Sample: cultured CD8+ T cells from PBMCs, taken from culture after CMV antigen stimulation. Here the CDR3 reads CASSTWTSGDEQFF. Here the CDR3 DNA reads TGTGCCAGTAGTACCTGGACTAGCGGGGATGAGCAGTTCTTC. Based on the CDR3 plus reference TRBV19 and TRBJ2-1, the full variable domain is DGGITQSPKYLFRKEGQNVTLSCEQNLNHDAMYWYRQDPGQGLRLIYYSQIVNDFQKGDIAEGYSVSREKKESFPLTVTSAQKNPTAFYLCASSTWTSGDEQFFGPGTRLTVL.